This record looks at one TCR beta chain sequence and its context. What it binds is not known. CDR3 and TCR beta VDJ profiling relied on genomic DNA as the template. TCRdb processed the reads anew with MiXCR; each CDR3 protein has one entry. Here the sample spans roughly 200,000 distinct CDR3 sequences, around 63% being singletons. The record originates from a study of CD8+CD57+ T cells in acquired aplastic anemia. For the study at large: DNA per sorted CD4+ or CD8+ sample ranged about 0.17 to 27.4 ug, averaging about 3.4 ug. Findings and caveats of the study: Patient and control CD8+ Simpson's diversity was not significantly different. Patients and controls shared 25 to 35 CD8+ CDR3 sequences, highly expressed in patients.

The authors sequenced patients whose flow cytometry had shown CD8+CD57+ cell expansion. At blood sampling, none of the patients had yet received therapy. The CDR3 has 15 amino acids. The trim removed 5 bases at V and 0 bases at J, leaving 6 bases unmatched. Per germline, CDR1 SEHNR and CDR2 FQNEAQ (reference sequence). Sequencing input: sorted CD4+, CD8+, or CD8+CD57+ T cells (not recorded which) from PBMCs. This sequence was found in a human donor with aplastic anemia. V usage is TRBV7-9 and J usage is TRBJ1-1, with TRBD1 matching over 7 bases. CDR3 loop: CASSPRQGMNTEAFF. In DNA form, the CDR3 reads TGTGCCAGCAGCCCCCGACAGGGTATGAACACTGAAGCTTTCTTT.